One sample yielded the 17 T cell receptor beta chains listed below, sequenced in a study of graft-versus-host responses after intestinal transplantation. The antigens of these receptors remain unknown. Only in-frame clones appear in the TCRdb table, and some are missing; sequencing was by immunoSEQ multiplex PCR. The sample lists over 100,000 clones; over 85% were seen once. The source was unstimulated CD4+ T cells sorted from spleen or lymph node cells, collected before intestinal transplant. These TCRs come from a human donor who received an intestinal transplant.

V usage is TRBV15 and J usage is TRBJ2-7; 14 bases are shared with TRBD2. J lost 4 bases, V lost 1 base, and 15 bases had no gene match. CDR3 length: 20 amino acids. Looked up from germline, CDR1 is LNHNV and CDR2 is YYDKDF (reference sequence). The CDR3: CATSRGPAGTSGRSPYEQYF. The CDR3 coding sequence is TGTGCCACCAGCAGAGGCCCGGCCGGGACTAGCGGGAGATCTCCATACGAGCAGTACTTC.

The CDR3: CASSKEGGNQPQHF. The CDR3 DNA follows: TGTGCCAGCAGTAAAGAGGGAGGGAATCAGCCCCAGCATTTT. The chain combines TRBV6-4 with TRBJ1-5; no firm D call. Germline assignment: CDR1 MRHNA and CDR2 SNTAGT. CDR3 length: 14 residues. With 5 bases removed from V and 4 bases from J, the gap between germline ends came to 12 bases.

The CDR3 coding sequence is TGCAGCGTACGGGAAACCTATAAAGATACGCAGTATTTT. Its protein is CSVRETYKDTQYF. The rearrangement joins TRBV29-1 to TRBJ2-3; D is possibly TRBD2 (5 bases). Germline CDR1 reads SQVTM; CDR2 reads ANQGSEA. V was clipped by 6 bases and J by 5 bases, with 15 bases between them. This CDR3 region has 13 residues.

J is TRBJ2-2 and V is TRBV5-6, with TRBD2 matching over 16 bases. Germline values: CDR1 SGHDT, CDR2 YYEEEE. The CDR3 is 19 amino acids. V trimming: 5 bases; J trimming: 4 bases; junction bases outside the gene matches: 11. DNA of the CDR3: TGTGCCAGCAGTCCTGCGGGGACTAGCGGGAGGGCCCTCACCGGGGAGCTGTTTTTT. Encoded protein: CASSPAGTSGRALTGELFF.

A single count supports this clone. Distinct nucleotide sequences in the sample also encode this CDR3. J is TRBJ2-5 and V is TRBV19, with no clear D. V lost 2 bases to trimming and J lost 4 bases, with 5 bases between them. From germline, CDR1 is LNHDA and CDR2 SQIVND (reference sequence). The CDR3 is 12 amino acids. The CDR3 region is CASSIRGETQYF. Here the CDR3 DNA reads TGTGCCAGTAGTATACGAGGAGAGACCCAGTACTTC.

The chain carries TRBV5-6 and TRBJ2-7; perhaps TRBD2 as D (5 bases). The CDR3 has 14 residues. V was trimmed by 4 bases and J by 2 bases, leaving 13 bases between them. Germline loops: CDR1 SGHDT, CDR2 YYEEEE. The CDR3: CASSGRPLAYEQYF. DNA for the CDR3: TGTGCCAGCAGCGGGAGACCTTTGGCCTACGAGCAGTACTTC.

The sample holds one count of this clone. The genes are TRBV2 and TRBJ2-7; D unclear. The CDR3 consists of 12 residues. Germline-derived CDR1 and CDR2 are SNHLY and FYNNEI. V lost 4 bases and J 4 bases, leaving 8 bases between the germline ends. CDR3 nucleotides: TGTGCCAGCAGTGCCTTGTCGTACGAGCAGTACTTC. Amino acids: CASSALSYEQYF.

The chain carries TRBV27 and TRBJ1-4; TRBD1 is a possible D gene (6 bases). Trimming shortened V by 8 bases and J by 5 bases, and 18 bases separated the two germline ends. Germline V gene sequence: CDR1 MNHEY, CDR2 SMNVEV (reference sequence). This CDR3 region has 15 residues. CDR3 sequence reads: CASGPRITGNEKLFF. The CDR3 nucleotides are TGTGCCAGCGGGCCCCGGATCACAGGGAATGAAAAACTGTTTTTT.

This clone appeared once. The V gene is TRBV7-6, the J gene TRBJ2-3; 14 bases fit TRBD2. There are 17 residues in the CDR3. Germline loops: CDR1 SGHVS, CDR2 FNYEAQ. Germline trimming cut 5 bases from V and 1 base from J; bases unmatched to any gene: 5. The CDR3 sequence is CASSRGGLAGGTDTQYF. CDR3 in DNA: TGTGCCAGCAGCCGAGGGGGACTAGCGGGAGGCACAGATACGCAGTATTTT.

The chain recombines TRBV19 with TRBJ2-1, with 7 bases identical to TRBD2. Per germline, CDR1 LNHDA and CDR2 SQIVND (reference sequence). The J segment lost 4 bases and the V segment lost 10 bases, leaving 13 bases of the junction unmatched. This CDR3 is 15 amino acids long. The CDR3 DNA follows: TGTGCCACGTATCCTAGCGGAAAGGGTTACAATGAGCAGTTCTTC. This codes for CATYPSGKGYNEQFF.

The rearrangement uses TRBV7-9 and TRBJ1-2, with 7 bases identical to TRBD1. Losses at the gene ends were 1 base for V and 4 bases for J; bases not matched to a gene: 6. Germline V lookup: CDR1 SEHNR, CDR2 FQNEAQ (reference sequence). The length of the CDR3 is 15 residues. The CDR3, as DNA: TGTGCCAGCAGCTTAGGGGACAGTCCTCCCTATGGCTACACCTTC. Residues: CASSLGDSPPYGYTF.

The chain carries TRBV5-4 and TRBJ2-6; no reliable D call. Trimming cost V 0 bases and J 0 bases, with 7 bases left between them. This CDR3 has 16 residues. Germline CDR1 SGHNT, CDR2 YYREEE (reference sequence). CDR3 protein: CASSLGLHSGANVLTF. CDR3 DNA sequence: TGTGCCAGCAGCTTGGGGCTCCACTCTGGGGCCAACGTCCTGACTTTC.

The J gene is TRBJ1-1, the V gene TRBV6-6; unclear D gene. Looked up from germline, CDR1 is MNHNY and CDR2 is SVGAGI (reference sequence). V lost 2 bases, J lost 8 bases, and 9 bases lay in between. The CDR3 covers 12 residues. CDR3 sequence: CASSYGPAEAFF. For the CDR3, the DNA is TGTGCCAGCAGTTACGGCCCAGCCGAAGCTTTCTTT.

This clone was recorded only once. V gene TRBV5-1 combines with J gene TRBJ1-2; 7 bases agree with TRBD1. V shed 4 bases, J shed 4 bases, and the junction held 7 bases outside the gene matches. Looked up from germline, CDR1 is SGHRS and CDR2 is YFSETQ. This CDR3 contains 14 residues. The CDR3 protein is CASSLDRQSYGYTF. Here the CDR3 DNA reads TGCGCCAGCAGCCTGGACAGGCAAAGCTATGGCTACACCTTC.

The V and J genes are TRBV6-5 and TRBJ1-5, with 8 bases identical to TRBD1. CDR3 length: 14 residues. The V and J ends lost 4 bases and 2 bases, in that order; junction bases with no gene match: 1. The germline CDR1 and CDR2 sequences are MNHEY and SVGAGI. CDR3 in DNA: TGTGCCAGCAGTTCGGGACAGGGCAATCAGCCCCAGCATTTT. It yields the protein CASSSGQGNQPQHF.

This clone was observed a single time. The chain's CDR3 is CASSLARHRGSEAFF. The CDR3, as DNA: TGTGCCAGCAGTTTAGCACGACACAGAGGCTCTGAAGCTTTCTTT. The chain employs TRBV28 and TRBJ1-1; D remains unclear. With 2 bases removed from V and 6 bases from J, the gap between germline ends came to 16 bases. Germline V CDR1 and CDR2: MDHEN, SYDVKM. CDR3 length: 15 amino acids.

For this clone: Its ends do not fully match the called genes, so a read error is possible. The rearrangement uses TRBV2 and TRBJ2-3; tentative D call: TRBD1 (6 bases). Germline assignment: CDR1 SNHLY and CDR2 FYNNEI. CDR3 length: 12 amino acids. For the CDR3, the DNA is TGTGCCAGCAGTGATCCTTTCTACAGGGTGGTTTTT. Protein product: CASSDPFYRVVF.